Sequencing of this TCR beta chain was carried out in a study of control samples from healthy donors and cancer patients. The method was immunoSEQ multiplex PCR; TCRdb's version includes in-frame clones alone and lacks a portion of them. Among 70,000 to 95,000 clones listed, roughly 90% were seen once. This CDR3 region has 14 residues. Per the germline V gene, CDR1 is LNHNV and CDR2 is YYDKDF (reference sequence). The V and J ends lost 4 bases and 11 bases respectively, with 20 bases between them. The receptor's source is a woman aged 25 to 45 in good health. The sample comprised blood. The chain has TRBV15 and TRBJ1-1; a weak D match, TRBD1 (5 bases). The CDR3 DNA is TGTGCCACCAGCAACCCTCAAACAGGCGAAAGGGCTTTCTTT. Translation gives CATSNPQTGERAFF.